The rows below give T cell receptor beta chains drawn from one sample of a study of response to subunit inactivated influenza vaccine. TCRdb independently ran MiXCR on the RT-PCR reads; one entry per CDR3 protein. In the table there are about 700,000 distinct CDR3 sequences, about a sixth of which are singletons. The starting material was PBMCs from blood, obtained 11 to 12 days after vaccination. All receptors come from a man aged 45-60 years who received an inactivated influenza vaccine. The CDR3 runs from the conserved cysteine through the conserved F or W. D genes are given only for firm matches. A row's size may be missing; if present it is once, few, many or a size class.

cdr3_nt: TGCGCCAGCAGAAGAAGGGGGCTAGCCCACAATGAGCAGTTCTTC; cdr3_aa: CASRRRGLAHNEQFF; cdr3_length: 15; v_call: TRBV10-2; j_call: TRBJ2-1; d_call: TRBD1; clone_size: many
cdr3_nt: TGTGCCACCAGTGACCCGGCCGGGACAGGGAACACCGGGGAGCTGTTTTTT; cdr3_aa: CATSDPAGTGNTGELFF; cdr3_length: 17; v_call: TRBV24-1; j_call: TRBJ2-2; d_call: TRBD1; clone_size: few
cdr3_nt: TGCAGTGCTAGCCCCAGGGGCGCGGTCGGGGAGCTGTTTTTT; cdr3_aa: CSASPRGAVGELFF; cdr3_length: 14; v_call: TRBV20-1; j_call: TRBJ2-2; d_call: .; clone_size: .
cdr3_nt: TGCAGCGTTGGGCGGAGTTTGTACAATGAGCAGTTCTTC; cdr3_aa: CSVGRSLYNEQFF; cdr3_length: 13; v_call: TRBV29-1; j_call: TRBJ2-1; d_call: .; clone_size: .
cdr3_nt: TGCAGTGCTAACCCCGGGGGGTTTACAGATACGCAGTATTTT; cdr3_aa: CSANPGGFTDTQYF; cdr3_length: 14; v_call: TRBV20-1; j_call: TRBJ2-3; d_call: TRBD2; clone_size: .
cdr3_nt: TGTGCCAGCGGGGCACAGGGGGCGAACGGCTACACCTTC; cdr3_aa: CASGAQGANGYTF; cdr3_length: 13; v_call: TRBV27; j_call: TRBJ1-2; d_call: TRBD1; clone_size: many
cdr3_nt: TGCAGCGCTGGACAGTCCTATGGCTACACCTTC; cdr3_aa: CSAGQSYGYTF; cdr3_length: 11; v_call: TRBV29-1; j_call: TRBJ1-2; d_call: .; clone_size: many
cdr3_nt: TGCAGTGCGTACCCAGGGGATGGCTACACCTTC; cdr3_aa: CSAYPGDGYTF; cdr3_length: 11; v_call: TRBV20-1; j_call: TRBJ1-2; d_call: .; clone_size: .
cdr3_nt: TGTGCCAGCAGTTATTCACAGGGAGCCTACGAGCAGTACTTC; cdr3_aa: CASSYSQGAYEQYF; cdr3_length: 14; v_call: TRBV6-5; j_call: TRBJ2-7; d_call: .; clone_size: few
cdr3_nt: TGTGCCAGCAGCTTAGCGTTCGGGAACACTGAAGCTTTCTTT; cdr3_aa: CASSLAFGNTEAFF; cdr3_length: 14; v_call: TRBV7-9; j_call: TRBJ1-1; d_call: .; clone_size: few
cdr3_nt: TGTGCCACCAGCAGAGATACCGGGCCGAATCAGCCCCAGCATTTT; cdr3_aa: CATSRDTGPNQPQHF; cdr3_length: 15; v_call: TRBV15; j_call: TRBJ1-5; d_call: .; clone_size: .
cdr3_nt: TGTGCCAGCAGCCCTGACCAAGCGGGAGTTACGCAGTATTTT; cdr3_aa: CASSPDQAGVTQYF; cdr3_length: 14; v_call: TRBV5-5; j_call: TRBJ2-3; d_call: TRBD2; clone_size: many
cdr3_nt: TGTGCCAGTTCGGACTCCGGGTCGTTTGAAGCTTTCTTT; cdr3_aa: CASSDSGSFEAFF; cdr3_length: 13; v_call: TRBV19; j_call: TRBJ1-1; d_call: .; clone_size: few
cdr3_nt: TGTGCCAGCAGCCGGGACATAGCAACTAATGAAAAACTGTTTTTT; cdr3_aa: CASSRDIATNEKLFF; cdr3_length: 15; v_call: TRBV7-9; j_call: TRBJ1-4; d_call: .; clone_size: few
cdr3_nt: TGCGCCAGCAGCCAAGATCCCTCCCTAGCGGGACCTCTGGAGCAGTACTTC; cdr3_aa: CASSQDPSLAGPLEQYF; cdr3_length: 17; v_call: TRBV4-3; j_call: TRBJ2-7; d_call: TRBD2; clone_size: many
cdr3_nt: TGTGCCAGCAGCGATAGCTTACAGGGAAGCACAGATACGCAGTATTTT; cdr3_aa: CASSDSLQGSTDTQYF; cdr3_length: 16; v_call: TRBV7-9; j_call: TRBJ2-3; d_call: .; clone_size: .